This entry describes one T cell receptor beta chain. Its target is unknown. The unexposed donors gave CD4+ T cells in about 2010-2019, prior to COVID-19. CD4+ T cells were isolated from the cells after around 11 days of culture. Trimming shortened V by 3 bases and J by 3 bases, and 8 bases separated the two germline ends. The CDR3 runs 13 residues. Germline V lookup: CDR1 KGHSH, CDR2 LQKENI. Clones were read by immunoSEQ multiplex PCR, and TCRdb kept only the in-frame ones, dropping some. This sample carries tens of thousands of clones, 65% to 80% of them seen once, and the ten largest clones take roughly 12%. The sample is drawn from a study of CD4 T cells in relation to SARS-CoV-2 and coronaviruses. Study-level background: The negative reference was HIV-1 Nef peptide pool or peptide-free culture.

The rearrangement links TRBV18 to TRBJ2-5; tentatively, D is TRBD2 (5 bases). This TCR was recovered from a human donor in good health. Source material: CD4+ T cells from PBMCs, cultured in vitro. DNA of the CDR3: TGTGCCAGCTCACCTGGACTGAAAGAGACCCAGTACTTC. Protein: CASSPGLKETQYF.